These 21 T cell receptor beta chains share one sample of origin, sequenced in a study of blood T cell repertoires in COVID-19. TCRdb's table, derived via immunoSEQ multiplex PCR, lists solely in-frame clones and lacks some. The table shows about 270,000 clones, with 91% occurring only once. The sample consisted of PBMCs or T cells enriched from blood (not recorded which). The receptors originated from a middle-aged man who had been exposed to COVID-19.

V gene TRBV29-1 combines with J gene TRBJ2-1; 7 nucleotides align to TRBD2. After removal of 2 bases from V and 4 bases from J, the junction contained 5 bases not matched to a gene. This CDR3 spans 14 amino acids. Germline V gene lookup returns CDR1 SQVTM and CDR2 ANQGSEA. CDR3 loop: CSVERLAVYNEQFF. DNA of the CDR3: TGCAGCGTTGAAAGGCTAGCGGTATACAATGAGCAGTTCTTC.

The CDR3 DNA follows: TGCAGCGCTGTGAGAGCAACTAATGAAAAACTGTTTTTT. Protein product: CSAVRATNEKLFF. V and J are TRBV29-1 and TRBJ1-4; D gene ambiguous. With 7 bases removed from V and 0 bases from J, the gap between germline ends came to 9 bases. Germline V CDR1 and CDR2: SQVTM, ANQGSEA. The CDR3 covers 13 residues.

The rearrangement links TRBV28 to TRBJ1-2; TRBD1 aligns across 11 bases. Germline values: CDR1 MDHEN, CDR2 SYDVKM. This CDR3 has 14 amino acids. Germline trimming cut 5 bases from V and 8 bases from J; bases unmatched to any gene: 7. As DNA, the CDR3 is TGTGCCAGCAGTCCCACGGACAGGGGGCAAGGCTACACCTTC. Its protein is CASSPTDRGQGYTF.

The J gene is TRBJ2-1, the V gene TRBV11-2, with D maybe TRBD2 (6 bases). Trimming took off 2 bases at V and 8 bases at J, with 13 bases between the two ends. The germline CDR1 and CDR2 sequences are SGHAT and FQNNGV. The CDR3 extends over 14 amino acids. The DNA for the CDR3 is TGTGCCAGCAGCTTATCACTGGAGGGGCATGAGCAGTTCTTC. Translated: CASSLSLEGHEQFF.

CDR3 nucleotides: TGTGCCAGCAGCTTAGGCGAGGTGAACACTGAAGCTTTCTTT. As protein: CASSLGEVNTEAFF. This chain links TRBV7-9 with TRBJ1-1; D is unresolved. Germline CDR1 SEHNR, CDR2 FQNEAQ (reference sequence). This CDR3 comprises 14 residues. V was pared by 1 base and J by 0 bases, with 6 bases between.

The chain combines TRBV28 with TRBJ1-5; TRBD1 matches 7 bases. The CDR3 extends over 15 amino acids. CDR1 is MDHEN and CDR2 is SYDVKM in the germline V gene. The ends lost 6 bases at V and 3 bases at J; junction bases unmatched: 8. The DNA for the CDR3 is TGTGCCAGCAGGCCGACAGGGAGAGTCAATCAGCCCCAGCATTTT. This gives the protein CASRPTGRVNQPQHF.

V usage is TRBV28 and J usage is TRBJ1-5; D might be TRBD1 (5 bases). Germline assignment: CDR1 MDHEN and CDR2 SYDVKM. V lost 7 bases to trimming and J lost 0 bases, with 16 bases between them. There are 16 residues in the CDR3. The CDR3 DNA follows: TGTGCCAGCAACAAGCGGGGCAGATATAGCAATCAGCCCCAGCATTTT. This codes for CASNKRGRYSNQPQHF.

The rearrangement joins TRBV9 to TRBJ1-2; D might be TRBD1 (5 bases). This CDR3 comprises 14 residues. The germline V and J ends were trimmed by 3 bases and 4 bases, with 13 bases remaining between them. The germline gives CDR1 SGDLS, CDR2 YYNGEE. The CDR3 DNA sequence: TGTGCCAGCAGCGAAGGCGGGGGAGGCTATGGCTACACCTTC. Amino acid sequence: CASSEGGGGYGYTF.

The gene calls are TRBV5-1 and TRBJ2-5, with 8 positions matching TRBD2. J gave up 2 bases and V 4 bases, and 7 bases lay outside the gene matches. Germline CDR1 reads SGHRS; CDR2 reads YFSETQ. The CDR3 is 15 residues long. CDR3 sequence: CASSDIAGNQETQYF. The CDR3, as DNA: TGCGCCAGCAGCGACATAGCGGGAAATCAAGAGACCCAGTACTTC.

The rearrangement links TRBV6-4 to TRBJ1-1; a weak D match, TRBD1 (5 bases). The CDR3 is 14 amino acids. Germline V gene lookup returns CDR1 MRHNA and CDR2 SNTAGT. V was trimmed by 7 bases and J by 0 bases, leaving 12 bases between them. CDR3 in DNA: TGTGCCAGCAAAATATCAGGGATGAACACTGAAGCTTTCTTT. As protein: CASKISGMNTEAFF.

This clone has a single count. This chain links TRBV6-4 with TRBJ2-7; a possible D gene is TRBD1 (5 bases). Trimming shortened V by 6 bases and J by 2 bases, and 14 bases separated the two germline ends. The CDR3 is 14 amino acids. The germline gives CDR1 MRHNA, CDR2 SNTAGT. CDR3 residues: CASRGRGQTYEQYF. The CDR3 DNA sequence: TGTGCCAGCAGGGGTAGGGGCCAAACCTACGAGCAGTACTTC.

The V gene is TRBV3-1 (or the pseudogene TRBV3-2), the J gene TRBJ1-6, with D possibly being TRBD1 (6 bases). Germline values: CDR1 LGHDT, CDR2 YNNKEL (reference sequence). The CDR3 loop spans 15 amino acids. V dropped 1 base and J dropped 9 bases, with 13 bases sitting between them. CDR3 in DNA: TGTGCCAGCAGCCAAGGAGACGGGGGGCTTTCACCCCTCCACTTT. This sequence encodes CASSQGDGGLSPLHF.

The chain joins TRBV4-2 to TRBJ2-2, with 11 bases that match TRBD2. Trimming took 0 bases from V and 5 from J; bases not matched to a gene: 2. The germline CDR1 and CDR2 sequences are LGHNA and YNFKEQ. The CDR3 runs to 16 residues. CDR3 in amino acids: CASSQELAGVTGELFF. The CDR3 DNA is TGTGCCAGCAGCCAAGAACTAGCGGGAGTTACCGGGGAGCTGTTTTTT.

The CDR3 spells CASSVQGRTEAFF. As DNA, the CDR3 is TGTGCCAGCAGCGTCCAAGGGAGGACTGAAGCTTTCTTT. The J gene is TRBJ1-1, the V gene TRBV6-5; D not resolved. Trimming removed 6 bases at V and 5 bases at J, with 13 bases between. The CDR3 consists of 13 residues. Germline CDR1 reads MNHEY; CDR2 reads SVGAGI.

The V call is TRBV6-1, the J call TRBJ1-2; 8 nucleotides agree with TRBD1. In germline, CDR1 is MNHNS, CDR2 SASEGT. This CDR3 spans 14 amino acids. Trimming at V came to 3 bases and at J to 4 bases, leaving 4 bases not matched to a gene. CDR3 in DNA: TGTGCCAGCAGTGACGGACAGGGAAGCTATGGCTACACCTTC. As protein: CASSDGQGSYGYTF.

The rearrangement joins TRBV5-1 to TRBJ1-6; weak D call: TRBD1 (6 bases). CDR1 and CDR2 from the germline V gene are SGHRS and YFSETQ. The V gene lost 0 bases and the J gene lost 8 bases, with 15 bases spanning the gap. This CDR3 is built from 16 residues. In DNA form, the CDR3 reads TGCGCCAGCAGCTTGGCCGGTGGGGGCCGGTATTCACCCCTCCACTTT. Translating it yields CASSLAGGGRYSPLHF.

This clone was recorded a few times. V is TRBV6-2 or TRBV6-3 and J is TRBJ2-3; possibly TRBD1 for D (6 bases). The CDR3 has 15 residues. Germline V gene data show CDR1 as MNHEY and CDR2 as SVGEGT. Trimming left V 0 bases short and J 2 bases short, with 9 bases between. Here the CDR3 reads CASSYSNRATDTQYF. The CDR3 DNA is TGTGCCAGCAGTTACTCGAACAGGGCCACAGATACGCAGTATTTT.

V and J are TRBV28 and TRBJ1-2; maybe TRBD1 (5 bases). Trimming shortened V by 5 bases and J by 7 bases, and 14 bases separated the two germline ends. CDR3 size: 13 residues. Germline CDR1 is MDHEN and CDR2 is SYDVKM. CDR3 residues: CASSTGSNRGYTF. The CDR3, as DNA: TGTGCCAGCAGTACAGGAAGCAACCGTGGCTACACCTTC.

The chain combines TRBV7-3 with TRBJ1-1, with 7 bases matching TRBD1. Germline assignment: CDR1 SGHTA and CDR2 FQGTGA. With 4 bases clipped from V and 4 bases from J, the junction kept 3 bases outside the gene matches. The CDR3 has 13 residues. The CDR3 DNA follows: TGTGCCAGCAGCTCGACAGGGATCACTGAAGCTTTCTTT. It codes for CASSSTGITEAFF.

The chain links TRBV2 to TRBJ2-2; 9 bases fit TRBD2. CDR1 is SNHLY, CDR2 FYNNEI, per germline. The CDR3 extends over 16 amino acids. Trimming cost V 6 bases and J 6 bases; bases outside gene matches: 11. CDR3 sequence reads: CASRAGLATTAGELFF. The CDR3 nucleotides read TGTGCCAGCAGAGCCGGACTAGCGACAACGGCCGGGGAGCTGTTTTTT.

This rearrangement joins TRBV15 to TRBJ1-5; the D is unclear. V was pared by 0 bases and J by 0 bases, with 6 bases between. Germline V gene data show CDR1 as LNHNV and CDR2 as YYDKDF (reference sequence). The CDR3 runs to 15 residues. CDR3: CATSRDGGSNQPQHF. DNA of the CDR3: TGTGCCACCAGCAGAGATGGCGGTAGCAATCAGCCCCAGCATTTT. The full variable domain, with the rest looked up from reference TRBV15 and TRBJ1-5, is DAMVIQNPRYQVTQFGKPVTLSCSQTLNHNVMYWYQQKSSQAPKLLFHYYDKDFNNEADTPDNFQSRRPNTSFCFLDIRSPGLGDTAMYLCATSRDGGSNQPQHFGDGTRLSIL.